These 7 T cell receptor beta chains share one sample of origin, sequenced in a study of T-cell reconstitution after alpha-beta-depleted transplantation in children. For TCRbeta, the library was prepared with unique molecular identifiers. One entry per CDR3 protein, called by TCRdb with MiXCR from the PCR reads. The sample has under 850,000 distinct CDR3 sequences; roughly 14% are singletons. The material was PBMCs, obtained before TCRalphabeta/CD19-depleted stem cell transplant. Source of these receptors: a girl aged 2-10 years with congenital amegakaryocytic thrombocytopenia, due to receive a stem cell transplant.

This clonotype was picked up many times. The rearrangement links TRBV9 to TRBJ1-2; D not resolved. V shed 2 bases and J shed 8 bases, with 13 bases lying between them. The CDR3 consists of 13 residues. Germline V gene sequence: CDR1 SGDLS, CDR2 YYNGEE. The chain's CDR3 is CASSVGPQLGYTF. CDR3 sequence (DNA): TGTGCCAGCAGCGTTGGACCTCAGCTGGGCTACACCTTC. Supplemented by reference TRBV9 and TRBJ1-2, the full variable domain reads DSGVTQTPKHLITATGQRVTLRCSPRSGDLSVYWYQQSLDQGLQFLIQYYNGEERAKGNILERFSAQQFPDLHSELNLSSLELGDSALYFCASSVGPQLGYTFGSGTRLTVV.

This clonotype was seen ten or more times. This chain joins TRBV12-5 and TRBJ2-1; 14 bases agree with TRBD2. V shed 1 base, J shed 5 bases, and the junction held 4 bases outside the gene matches. The germline V gene encodes CDR1 LGHNT and CDR2 FRNRAP. The CDR3 is made up of 17 amino acids. Written as DNA, the CDR3 is TGTGCTAGTGGTTTGGGCTGGACTAGCGGGAGGAACAATGAGCAGTTCTTC. It encodes CASGLGWTSGRNNEQFF.

V gene TRBV19 combines with J gene TRBJ2-7; 9 nucleotides line up with TRBD1. V trimming: 6 bases; J trimming: 5 bases; junction bases outside the gene matches: 11. The CDR3 is 15 residues long. The V gene's germline CDR1 is LNHDA and CDR2 SQIVND (reference sequence). The DNA of the CDR3 is TGTGCCAGTAGCTCCGGGACAGGGCTATGGGACGAGCAGTACTTC. Encoded protein: CASSSGTGLWDEQYF.

There are many counts of this clonotype. The chain links TRBV20-1 to TRBJ1-2, with D perhaps TRBD1 (6 bases). V was clipped by 0 bases and J by 5 bases, with 16 bases between them. Germline values: CDR1 DFQATT, CDR2 SNEGSKA (reference sequence). CDR3 length equals 15 residues. CDR3 in amino acids: CSARDQFTGRYGYTF. CDR3 in DNA: TGCAGTGCTAGAGATCAGTTTACAGGGAGGTATGGCTACACCTTC.

There are many counts of this clonotype. The J gene is TRBJ2-1, the V gene TRBV5-1; 14 nucleotides line up with TRBD2. The germline CDR1 and CDR2 sequences are SGHRS and YFSETQ. J gave up 12 bases and V 4 bases, and 12 bases lay outside the gene matches. CDR3 size: 16 residues. CDR3 region: CASSQGTSGSGMAQFF. The CDR3 nucleotides are TGCGCCAGCAGCCAAGGGACTAGCGGGAGTGGGATGGCGCAGTTCTTC. The entire variable domain, with the rest obtained from reference TRBV5-1 and TRBJ2-1, is as follows: KAGVTQTPRYLIKTRGQQVTLSCSPISGHRSVSWYQQTPGQGLQFLFEYFSETQRNKGNFPGRFSGRQFSNSRSEMNVSTLELGDSALYLCASSQGTSGSGMAQFFGPGTRLTVL.

In this sample, this clonotype turned up a few times. The V call is TRBV27, the J call TRBJ2-2, with D perhaps TRBD2 (6 bases). This CDR3 is 15 amino acids long. V lost 5 bases, J lost 6 bases, and 16 bases lay in between. Looked up from germline, CDR1 is MNHEY and CDR2 is SMNVEV (reference sequence). The CDR3 loop is CASSPTSRGAGELFF. The DNA for the CDR3 is TGTGCCAGCAGTCCGACTAGTAGGGGCGCCGGGGAGCTGTTTTTT.

This clonotype came up once. The rearrangement joins TRBV12-3 or TRBV12-4 to TRBJ2-7; unclear D gene. Trimming shortened V by 2 bases and J by 2 bases, and 13 bases separated the two germline ends. The CDR3 is 15 amino acids. The CDR3 region is CASSLLRGSAYEQYF. Written as DNA, the CDR3 is TGTGCCAGCAGTTTACTTAGAGGCTCAGCCTACGAGCAGTACTTC.